The 15 T cell receptor beta chains below were found in one sample sequenced in a study of T cells after yellow fever vaccination. MiXCR, applied by TCRdb to the 5' RACE reads, yields one record per CDR3 protein. The sample lists some 350,000 distinct CDR3 sequences, 6.2% occurring once. Material: PBMCs, obtained 5 days after the yellow fever booster vaccination. The receptor source for this set is a man aged 25 to 40 who received the YFV17D yellow fever vaccine.

The chain joins TRBV7-2 to TRBJ2-5, with 7 bases that match TRBD1. V lost 5 bases, J lost 3 bases, and 6 bases stayed unmatched. Germline CDR1 is SGHTA and CDR2 is FQGNSA. The CDR3 runs to 14 residues. The CDR3 loop is CASSVRTGKETQYF. CDR3 DNA: TGTGCCAGCAGCGTAAGGACAGGCAAAGAGACCCAGTACTTC. The whole variable domain, remainder taken from reference TRBV7-2 and TRBJ2-5, is GAGVSQSPSNKVTEKGKDVELRCDPISGHTALYWYRQSLGQGLEFLIYFQGNSAPDKSGLPSDRFSAERTGGSVSTLTIQRTQQEDSAVYLCASSVRTGKETQYFGPGTRLLVL.

V and J are TRBV10-3 and TRBJ1-4; 7 bases align to TRBD1. V dropped 2 bases and J dropped 3; count of bases not matched to a gene: 6. The CDR3 loop spans 16 amino acids. Germline CDR1 and CDR2: ENHRY and SYGVKD. Written as DNA, the CDR3 is TGTGCCATCAGTGAGCCCACGACAGGGTCTAATGAAAAACTGTTTTTT. Residues: CAISEPTTGSNEKLFF.

This clonotype was recorded many times. The chain couples TRBV12-3 or TRBV12-4 to TRBJ2-7; D is ambiguous. The CDR3 is made up of 14 amino acids. Trimming cost V 3 bases and J 0 bases, with 9 bases left between them. The CDR3 loop is CASSFSLSSYEQYF. CDR3 bases: TGTGCCAGCAGTTTTAGCCTGAGCTCCTACGAGCAGTACTTC.

In its sample, this clonotype was seen a few times. The chain has TRBV5-1 and TRBJ1-1, with no clear D. CDR1 is SGHRS, CDR2 YFSETQ, per germline. This CDR3 spans 15 amino acids. Trimming stripped 0 bases from V and 0 bases from J, with 9 bases between. This chain's CDR3 is CASSLVVGMNTEAFF. The CDR3 DNA sequence: TGCGCCAGCAGCTTGGTAGTCGGAATGAACACTGAAGCTTTCTTT.

In its sample, this clonotype was seen many times. This chain connects TRBV5-6 to TRBJ2-7; 8 bases are a match to TRBD2. V lost 4 bases, J lost 2 bases, and 8 bases stayed unmatched. Germline assignment: CDR1 SGHDT and CDR2 YYEEEE. This CDR3 spans 15 amino acids. The CDR3: CASSPLGLETYEQYF. CDR3 in DNA: TGTGCCAGCAGCCCTCTGGGACTAGAAACCTACGAGCAGTACTTC.

This clonotype has more than one count but fewer than ten. The V and J genes are TRBV20-1 and TRBJ1-5, with TRBD1 as a possible D gene (6 bases). CDR1 and CDR2 from the germline V gene are DFQATT and SNEGSKA (reference sequence). CDR3 length: 12 residues. V was shortened by 7 bases and J by 4 bases, with 11 bases between the two germline ends. The CDR3 region has the DNA TGCAGTGATTTGGGACAAAATCAGCCCCAGCATTTT. As protein: CSDLGQNQPQHF.

The chain combines TRBV20-1 with TRBJ2-7, with D tentatively TRBD1 (6 bases). The CDR3 runs 13 residues. V lost 3 bases and J lost 7, with 16 bases in between. The V gene's germline CDR1 is DFQATT and CDR2 SNEGSKA (reference sequence). CDR3 protein: CSASPTGWGEQYF. The CDR3 nucleotides are TGCAGTGCTAGCCCCACAGGGTGGGGGGAGCAGTACTTC.

This chain links TRBV5-5 with TRBJ2-7; D possibly matches TRBD1 or TRBD2 (5 bases each). The CDR3 has 14 amino acids. V gave up 7 bases and J gave up 6 bases, with 20 bases separating them. The V gene's germline CDR1 is SGHKS and CDR2 YYEKEE (reference sequence). The CDR3 region has the DNA TGTGCCAGCCGAATACCCGGGACCAGTCCCGAGCAGTACTTC. Residues: CASRIPGTSPEQYF.

This clonotype has only a few counts. V gene TRBV14 combines with J gene TRBJ2-1, with D unresolved. V was trimmed by 3 bases and J by 4 bases, leaving 7 bases between them. This CDR3 contains 13 residues. Per germline, CDR1 SGHDN and CDR2 FVKESK. CDR3 sequence (DNA): TGTGCCAGCAGCCATACGCTATACAATGAGCAGTTCTTC. As protein: CASSHTLYNEQFF.

This clonotype was picked up a small number of times. This chain joins TRBV20-1 and TRBJ2-2; D unresolved. Trimming took 6 bases from V and 0 from J, leaving 8 bases between them. Germline V gives CDR1 DFQATT, CDR2 SNEGSKA (reference sequence). The CDR3 extends over 13 amino acids. The DNA of the CDR3 is TGCAGTGCCTATTTACCGAACACCGGGGAGCTGTTTTTT. Amino acids: CSAYLPNTGELFF.

This clonotype appeared a few times. The CDR3 loop is CAWSLSGRSTDTQYF. In nucleotides, the CDR3 is TGTGCCTGGAGTTTAAGCGGGAGGAGCACAGATACGCAGTATTTT. The chain recombines TRBV30 with TRBJ2-3; 9 bases map to TRBD2. Germline V gene lookup returns CDR1 GTSNPN and CDR2 SVGIG (reference sequence). The CDR3 totals 15 residues. V lost 2 bases to trimming and J lost 0 bases; unmatched junction nucleotides: 3.

V usage is TRBV20-1 and J usage is TRBJ2-7, with 8 bases fitting TRBD2. Germline CDR1 is DFQATT and CDR2 is SNEGSKA (reference sequence). The CDR3 sequence is 13 residues long. CDR3 amino acids: CSPLSGSSYEQYF. CDR3 nucleotides: TGCAGCCCCCTCAGCGGGAGCTCCTACGAGCAGTACTTC.

This clonotype was found a few times. The chain uses TRBV5-1 and TRBJ1-2; 8 bases are a match to TRBD1. V lost 3 bases and J lost 8; bases outside the gene matches: 6. Germline V gene lookup returns CDR1 SGHRS and CDR2 YFSETQ. The CDR3 loop spans 13 amino acids. CDR3 amino acids: CASSYGTGGGYTF. The CDR3 region has the DNA TGCGCCAGCAGCTACGGGACAGGAGGCGGCTACACCTTC.

The table lists this clonotype with a few counts. The chain carries TRBV20-1 and TRBJ2-7; D remains unclear. CDR1 DFQATT and CDR2 SNEGSKA come from the germline V gene (reference sequence). V gave up 3 bases and J gave up 4 bases, with 16 bases separating them. The CDR3 runs 14 residues. CDR3 nucleotides: TGCAGTGCTAGTTCCGGTCGGGTCAAATACGAGCAGTACTTC. Amino acids: CSASSGRVKYEQYF.

The table lists this clonotype with many counts. The chain carries TRBV7-9 and TRBJ2-7; D is tentatively TRBD1 or TRBD2 (5 bases each). The V gene's germline CDR1 is SEHNR and CDR2 FQNEAQ (reference sequence). The CDR3 is 14 amino acids. The V and J ends lost 0 bases and 6 bases respectively, with 12 bases between them. DNA of the CDR3: TGTGCCAGCAGCTTAGCTGGGGGTGAGGGCGAGCAGTACTTC. Translating gives CASSLAGGEGEQYF.